This T cell receptor (beta chain) emerged from a study of CD8 T cells in ankylosing spondylitis. General study findings and limits: The study looked at matched synovial fluid samples from ankylosing spondylitis patients. Disease-linked clones were reported to be significantly enriched there. In synovial fluid and blood from reactive arthritis, some motif variants were previously reported. Blood from ankylosing spondylitis patients appeared to carry a characteristic roughly eight-variant TCR beta motif.

This clonotype was seen a few times. Its antigen is still unknown. One entry per CDR3 protein results from TCRdb running MiXCR on the 5' RACE reads. The sample yields approximately 60,000 distinct CDR3 sequences, 6% to 8% seen once. The specimen was synovial fluid, either unsorted or a sorted T cell fraction (not recorded which). This sequence was found in a male donor with ankylosing spondylitis.

The CDR3 spells CASTLGTGGEQYF. CDR3 coding DNA: TGTGCCAGCACCCTCGGTACCGGCGGCGAGCAGTACTTC. J is TRBJ2-7 and V is TRBV11-2; no firm D call. Germline lookup yields CDR1 SGHAT and CDR2 FQNNGV. The CDR3 consists of 13 residues. V was clipped by 7 bases and J by 6 bases, with 16 bases between them.